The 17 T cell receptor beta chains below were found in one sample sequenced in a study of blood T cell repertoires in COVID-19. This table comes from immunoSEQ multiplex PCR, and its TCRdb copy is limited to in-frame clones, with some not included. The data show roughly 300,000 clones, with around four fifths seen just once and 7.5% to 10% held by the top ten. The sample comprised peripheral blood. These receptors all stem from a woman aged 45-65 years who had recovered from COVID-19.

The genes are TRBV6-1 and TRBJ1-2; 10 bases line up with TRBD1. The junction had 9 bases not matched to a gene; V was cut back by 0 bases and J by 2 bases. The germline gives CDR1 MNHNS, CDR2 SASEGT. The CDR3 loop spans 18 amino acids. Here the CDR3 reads CASSEAGLGQGINYGYTF. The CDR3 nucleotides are TGTGCCAGCAGTGAAGCCGGATTGGGACAGGGGATAAACTATGGCTACACCTTC.

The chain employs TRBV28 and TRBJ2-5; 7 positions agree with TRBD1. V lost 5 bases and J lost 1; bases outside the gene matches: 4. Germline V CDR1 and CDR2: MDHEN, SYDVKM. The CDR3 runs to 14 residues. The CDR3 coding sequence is TGTGCCAGCAGTCAGACAGGGCGCCAAGAGACCCAGTACTTC. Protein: CASSQTGRQETQYF.

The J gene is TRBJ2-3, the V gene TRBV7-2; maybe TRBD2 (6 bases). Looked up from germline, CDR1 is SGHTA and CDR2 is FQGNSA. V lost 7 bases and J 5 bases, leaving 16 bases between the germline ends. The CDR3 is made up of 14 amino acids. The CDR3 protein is CASILSAGLDTQYF. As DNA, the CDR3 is TGTGCCAGCATCCTATCGGCGGGACTAGATACGCAGTATTTT.

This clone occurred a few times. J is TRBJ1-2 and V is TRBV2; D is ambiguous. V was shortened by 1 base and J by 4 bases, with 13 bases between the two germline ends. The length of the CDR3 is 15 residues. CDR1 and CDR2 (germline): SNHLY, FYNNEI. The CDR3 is CASSEVRSIGYGYTF. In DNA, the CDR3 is TGTGCCAGCAGTGAAGTACGTTCTATCGGCTATGGCTACACCTTC.

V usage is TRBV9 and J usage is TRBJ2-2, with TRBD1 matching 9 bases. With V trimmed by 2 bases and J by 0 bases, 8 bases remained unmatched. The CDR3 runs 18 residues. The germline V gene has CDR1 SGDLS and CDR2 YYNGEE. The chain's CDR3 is CASSVGTGTGANTGELFF. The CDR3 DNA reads TGTGCCAGCAGCGTGGGGACAGGGACAGGAGCGAACACCGGGGAGCTGTTTTTT.

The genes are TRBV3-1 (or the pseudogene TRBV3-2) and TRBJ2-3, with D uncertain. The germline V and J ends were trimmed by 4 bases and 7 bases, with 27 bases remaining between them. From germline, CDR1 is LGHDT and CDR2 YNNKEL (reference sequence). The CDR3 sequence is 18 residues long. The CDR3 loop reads CASSLTHFPLRLDNTQYF. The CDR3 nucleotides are TGTGCCAGCAGCCTTACTCACTTTCCTCTTCGACTGGATAATACGCAGTATTTT.

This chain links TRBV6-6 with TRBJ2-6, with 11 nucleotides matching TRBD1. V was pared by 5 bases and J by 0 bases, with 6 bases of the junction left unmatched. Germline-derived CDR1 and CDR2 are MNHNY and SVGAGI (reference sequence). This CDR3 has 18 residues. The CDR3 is CASSQDRGLISGANVLTF. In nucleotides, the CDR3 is TGTGCCAGCAGTCAGGACAGGGGGCTAATCTCTGGGGCCAACGTCCTGACTTTC.

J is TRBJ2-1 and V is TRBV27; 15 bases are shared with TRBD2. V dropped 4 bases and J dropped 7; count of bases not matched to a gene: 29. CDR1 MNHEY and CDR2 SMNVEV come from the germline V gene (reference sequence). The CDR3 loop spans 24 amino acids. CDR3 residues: CASSSGTDFTQRTSGRAFGNEQFF. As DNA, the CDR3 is TGTGCCAGCAGTTCGGGGACAGATTTTACCCAGAGGACTAGCGGGAGGGCTTTTGGGAATGAGCAGTTCTTC.

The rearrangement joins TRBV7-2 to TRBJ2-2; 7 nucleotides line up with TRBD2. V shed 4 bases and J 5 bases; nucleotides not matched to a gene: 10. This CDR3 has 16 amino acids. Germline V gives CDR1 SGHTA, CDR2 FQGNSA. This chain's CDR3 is CASSWEGPLGTGELFF. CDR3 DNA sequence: TGTGCCAGCAGCTGGGAGGGCCCCCTTGGGACCGGGGAGCTGTTTTTT.

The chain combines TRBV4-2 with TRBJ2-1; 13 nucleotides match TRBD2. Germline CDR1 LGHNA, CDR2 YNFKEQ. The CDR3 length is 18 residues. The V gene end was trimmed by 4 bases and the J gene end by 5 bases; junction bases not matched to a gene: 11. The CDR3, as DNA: TGTGCCAGCAGCCCTTGGACTAGCGGGGGCCCATCAAACAATGAGCAGTTCTTC. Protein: CASSPWTSGGPSNNEQFF.

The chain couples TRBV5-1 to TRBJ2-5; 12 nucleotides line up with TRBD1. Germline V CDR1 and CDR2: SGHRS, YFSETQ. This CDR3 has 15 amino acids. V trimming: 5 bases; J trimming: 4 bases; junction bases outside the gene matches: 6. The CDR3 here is CASRSLGQGAETQYF. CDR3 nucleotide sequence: TGCGCCAGCAGATCATTGGGACAGGGGGCAGAGACCCAGTACTTC. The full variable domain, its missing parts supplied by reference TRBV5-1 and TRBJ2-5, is KAGVTQTPRYLIKTRGQQVTLSCSPISGHRSVSWYQQTPGQGLQFLFEYFSETQRNKGNFPGRFSGRQFSNSRSEMNVSTLELGDSALYLCASRSLGQGAETQYFGPGTRLLVL.

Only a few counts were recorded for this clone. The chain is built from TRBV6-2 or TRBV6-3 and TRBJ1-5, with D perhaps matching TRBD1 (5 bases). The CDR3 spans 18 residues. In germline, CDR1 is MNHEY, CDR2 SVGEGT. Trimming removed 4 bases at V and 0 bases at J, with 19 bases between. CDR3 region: CASSFSTVYSDSNQPQHF. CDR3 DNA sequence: TGTGCCAGCAGTTTTTCGACAGTCTACTCGGATAGCAATCAGCCCCAGCATTTT.

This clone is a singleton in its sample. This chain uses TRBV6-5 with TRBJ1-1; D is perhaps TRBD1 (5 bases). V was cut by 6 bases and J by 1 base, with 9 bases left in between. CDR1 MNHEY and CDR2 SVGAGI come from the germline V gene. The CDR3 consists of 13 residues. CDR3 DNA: TGTGCCAGCAGGGCCAGGGCGAACACTGAAGCTTTCTTT. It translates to CASRARANTEAFF.

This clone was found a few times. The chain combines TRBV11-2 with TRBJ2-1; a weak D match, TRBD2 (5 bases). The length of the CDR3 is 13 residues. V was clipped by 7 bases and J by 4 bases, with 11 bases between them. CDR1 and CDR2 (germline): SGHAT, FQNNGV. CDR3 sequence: CASTLLDYNEQFF. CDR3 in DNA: TGTGCCAGCACCCTACTAGATTACAATGAGCAGTTCTTC.

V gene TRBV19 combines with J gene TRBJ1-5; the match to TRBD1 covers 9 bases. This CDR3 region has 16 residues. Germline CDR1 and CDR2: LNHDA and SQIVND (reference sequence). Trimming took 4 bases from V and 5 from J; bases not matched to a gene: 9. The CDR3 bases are TGTGCCAGTAGTACCATAACCGACAGGGGGTATCAGCCCCAGCATTTT. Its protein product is CASSTITDRGYQPQHF. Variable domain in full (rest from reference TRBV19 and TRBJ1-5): DGGITQSPKYLFRKEGQNVTLSCEQNLNHDAMYWYRQDPGQGLRLIYYSQIVNDFQKGDIAEGYSVSREKKESFPLTVTSAQKNPTAFYLCASSTITDRGYQPQHFGDGTRLSIL.

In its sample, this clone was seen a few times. CDR3 sequence (DNA): TGTGCCAGTAGTATTGAGGGATTATATAGCAATCAGCCCCAGCATTTT. Protein: CASSIEGLYSNQPQHF. The chain couples TRBV19 to TRBJ1-5; no firm D call. Germline values: CDR1 LNHDA, CDR2 SQIVND (reference sequence). This CDR3 contains 16 residues. The germline V and J ends were trimmed by 3 bases and 0 bases, with 12 bases remaining between them.

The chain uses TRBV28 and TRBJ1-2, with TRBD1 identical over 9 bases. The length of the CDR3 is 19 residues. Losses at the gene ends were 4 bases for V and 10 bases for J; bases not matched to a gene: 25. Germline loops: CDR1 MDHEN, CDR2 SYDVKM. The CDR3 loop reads CASSWGQGSPYGYTYYYTF. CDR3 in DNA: TGTGCCAGCAGTTGGGGACAGGGTAGTCCCTATGGCTACACCTACTACTACACCTTC.